The present entry profiles one T cell receptor beta chain with its context. What it binds is not known. These data belong to a study of T-cell reconstitution after alpha-beta-depleted transplantation in children. Molecular barcoding with unique molecular identifiers was used for the TCRbeta library. TCRdb processed the PCR reads anew with MiXCR; each CDR3 protein has one entry. The sample shows some 220,000 distinct CDR3 sequences, roughly a tenth of them seen only once. V lost 6 bases, J lost 7 bases, and 14 bases lay in between. CDR1 is SGHKS and CDR2 is YYEKEE in the germline V gene (reference sequence). The CDR3 has 14 amino acids. Study observations and caveats: One year post-transplant, T-cell counts and diversity were largely derived from T cells produced anew.

This sample comprised PBMCs, obtained before TCRalphabeta/CD19-depleted stem cell transplant. The TCR originated in a child younger than two with acute myeloid leukemia, due to receive a stem cell transplant. The chain links TRBV5-5 to TRBJ1-6, with no clear D. CDR3 nucleotides: TGTGCCAGCACCCGACTGGGTCTAAATTCACCCCTCCACTTT. This sequence encodes CASTRLGLNSPLHF.